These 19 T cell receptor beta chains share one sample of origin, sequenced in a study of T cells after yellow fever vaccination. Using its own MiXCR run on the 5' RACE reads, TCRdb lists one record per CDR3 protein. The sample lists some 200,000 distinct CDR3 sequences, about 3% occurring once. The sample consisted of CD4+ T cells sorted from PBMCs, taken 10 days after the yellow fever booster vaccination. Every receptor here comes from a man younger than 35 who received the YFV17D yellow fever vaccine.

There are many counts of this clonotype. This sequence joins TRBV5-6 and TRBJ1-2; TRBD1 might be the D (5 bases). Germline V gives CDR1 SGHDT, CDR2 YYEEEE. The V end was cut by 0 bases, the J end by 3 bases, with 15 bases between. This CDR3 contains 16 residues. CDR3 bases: TGTGCCAGCAGCTTGGTCTCGGCGGGGGACGACTATGGCTACACCTTC. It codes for CASSLVSAGDDYGYTF.

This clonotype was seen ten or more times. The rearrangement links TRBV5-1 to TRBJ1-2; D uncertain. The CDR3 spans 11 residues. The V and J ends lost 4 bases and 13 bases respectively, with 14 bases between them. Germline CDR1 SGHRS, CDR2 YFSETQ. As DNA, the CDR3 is TGCGCCAGCAGCAGCCAGACCGTTGTCACCTTC. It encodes CASSSQTVVTF.

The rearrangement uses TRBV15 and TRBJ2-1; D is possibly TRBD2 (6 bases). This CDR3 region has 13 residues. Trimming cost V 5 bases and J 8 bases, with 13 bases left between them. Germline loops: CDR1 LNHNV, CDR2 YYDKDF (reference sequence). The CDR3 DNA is TGTGCCACCAGCTTTTTACCGGGGGATGAGCAGTTCTTC. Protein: CATSFLPGDEQFF.

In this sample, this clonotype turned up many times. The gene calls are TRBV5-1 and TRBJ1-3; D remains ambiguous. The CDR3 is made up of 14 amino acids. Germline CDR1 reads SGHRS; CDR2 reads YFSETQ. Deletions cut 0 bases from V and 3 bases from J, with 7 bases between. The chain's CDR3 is CASSLDPVGNTIYF. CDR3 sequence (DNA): TGCGCCAGCAGCTTGGACCCGGTTGGAAACACCATATATTTT.

The CDR3 DNA is TGTGCCAGCAGCCGGACAGGGGGAGATTCACCCCTCCACTTT. Translated: CASSRTGGDSPLHF. The rearrangement links TRBV6-5 to TRBJ1-6; 10 bases map to TRBD1. The germline V gene encodes CDR1 MNHEY and CDR2 SVGAGI. The CDR3 totals 14 residues. V trimming: 6 bases; J trimming: 8 bases; junction bases outside the gene matches: 4.

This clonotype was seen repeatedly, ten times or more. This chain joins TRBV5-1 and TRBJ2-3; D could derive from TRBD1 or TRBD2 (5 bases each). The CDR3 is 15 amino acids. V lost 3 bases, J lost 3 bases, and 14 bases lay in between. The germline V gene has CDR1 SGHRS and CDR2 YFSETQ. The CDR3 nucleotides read TGCGCCAGCAGCTGGGCCGGGGCGGAGACAGATACGCAGTATTTT. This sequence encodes CASSWAGAETDTQYF.

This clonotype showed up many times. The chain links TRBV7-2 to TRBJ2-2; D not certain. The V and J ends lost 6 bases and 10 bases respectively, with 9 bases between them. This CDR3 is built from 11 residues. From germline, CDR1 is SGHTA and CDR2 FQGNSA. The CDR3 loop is CASSYYEELFF. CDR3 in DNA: TGTGCCAGCAGTTACTACGAGGAGCTGTTTTTT. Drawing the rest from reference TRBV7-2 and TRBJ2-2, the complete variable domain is GAGVSQSPSNKVTEKGKDVELRCDPISGHTALYWYRQSLGQGLEFLIYFQGNSAPDKSGLPSDRFSAERTGGSVSTLTIQRTQQEDSAVYLCASSYYEELFFGEGSRLTVL.

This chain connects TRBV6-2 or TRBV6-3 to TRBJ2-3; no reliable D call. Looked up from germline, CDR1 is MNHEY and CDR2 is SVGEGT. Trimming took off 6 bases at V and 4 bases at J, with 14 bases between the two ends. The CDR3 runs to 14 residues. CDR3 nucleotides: TGTGCCAGCAGAAAAGCTCTTCGGCCAGATACGCAGTATTTT. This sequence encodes CASRKALRPDTQYF.

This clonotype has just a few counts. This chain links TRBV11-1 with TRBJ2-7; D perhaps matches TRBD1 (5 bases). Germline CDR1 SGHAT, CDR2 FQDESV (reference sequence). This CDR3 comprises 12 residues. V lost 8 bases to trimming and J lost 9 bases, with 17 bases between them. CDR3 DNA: TGTGCCAGCGAAGGACCAGGGCGAGGGCAGTACTTC. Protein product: CASEGPGRGQYF.

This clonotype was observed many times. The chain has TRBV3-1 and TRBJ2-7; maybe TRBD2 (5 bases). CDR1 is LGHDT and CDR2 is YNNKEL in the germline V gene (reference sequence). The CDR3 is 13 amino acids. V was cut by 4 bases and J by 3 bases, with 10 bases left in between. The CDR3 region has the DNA TGTGCCAGCAGCCGGCTAGGAGGCTACGAGCAGTACGTC. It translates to CASSRLGGYEQYV.

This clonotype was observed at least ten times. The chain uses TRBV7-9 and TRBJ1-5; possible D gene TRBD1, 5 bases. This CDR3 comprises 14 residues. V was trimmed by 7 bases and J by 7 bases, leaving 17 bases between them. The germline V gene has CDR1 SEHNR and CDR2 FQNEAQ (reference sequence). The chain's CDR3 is CASTPGPLGQPQHF. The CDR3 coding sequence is TGTGCCAGCACTCCAGGGCCCCTAGGACAGCCCCAGCATTTT.

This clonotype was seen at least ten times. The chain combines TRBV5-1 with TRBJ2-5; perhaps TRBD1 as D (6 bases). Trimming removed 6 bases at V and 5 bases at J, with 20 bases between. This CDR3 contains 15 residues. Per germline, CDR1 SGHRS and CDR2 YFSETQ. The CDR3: CASTLEVGRGETQYF. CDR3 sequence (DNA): TGCGCCAGCACCCTGGAGGTTGGCAGGGGTGAGACCCAGTACTTC.

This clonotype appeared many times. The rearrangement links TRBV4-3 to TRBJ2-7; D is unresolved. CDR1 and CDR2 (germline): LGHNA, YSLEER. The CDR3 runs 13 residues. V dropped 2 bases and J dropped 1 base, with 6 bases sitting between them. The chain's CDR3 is CASSQQVSYEQYF. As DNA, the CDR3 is TGCGCCAGCAGCCAACAAGTTTCCTACGAGCAGTACTTC.

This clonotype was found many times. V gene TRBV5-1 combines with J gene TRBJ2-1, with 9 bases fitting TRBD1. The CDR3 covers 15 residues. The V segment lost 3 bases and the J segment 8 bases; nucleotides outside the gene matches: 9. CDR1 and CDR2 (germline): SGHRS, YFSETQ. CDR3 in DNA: TGCGCCAGCAGCTCAGGCGACAGGGGGACCCATGAGCAGTTCTTC. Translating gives CASSSGDRGTHEQFF.

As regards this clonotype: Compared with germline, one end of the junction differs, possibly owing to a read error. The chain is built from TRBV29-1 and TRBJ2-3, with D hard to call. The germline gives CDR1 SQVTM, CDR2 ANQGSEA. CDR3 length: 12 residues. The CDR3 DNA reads TGCAGCGCCCTGACGCCCACAGATACGGAGTATTTT. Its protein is CSALTPTDTEYF.

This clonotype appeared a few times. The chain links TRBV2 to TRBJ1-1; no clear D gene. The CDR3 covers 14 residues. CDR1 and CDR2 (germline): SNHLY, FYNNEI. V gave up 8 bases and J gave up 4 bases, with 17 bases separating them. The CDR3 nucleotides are TGTGCCAGCGATAAGGGTTTCATAGGCACTGAAGCTTTCTTT. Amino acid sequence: CASDKGFIGTEAFF.

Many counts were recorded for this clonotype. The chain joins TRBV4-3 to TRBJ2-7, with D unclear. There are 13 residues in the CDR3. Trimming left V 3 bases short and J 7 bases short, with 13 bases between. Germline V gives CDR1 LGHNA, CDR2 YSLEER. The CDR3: CASSQGFQREQYF. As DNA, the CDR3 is TGCGCCAGCAGCCAGGGTTTTCAGAGGGAGCAGTACTTC.

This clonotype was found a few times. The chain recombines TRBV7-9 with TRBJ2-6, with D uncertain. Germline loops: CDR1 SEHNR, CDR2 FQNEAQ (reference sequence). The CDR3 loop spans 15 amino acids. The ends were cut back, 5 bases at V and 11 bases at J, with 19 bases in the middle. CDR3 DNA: TGTGCCAGCAGCAAACGGGTATCCCGTAACCACGTCCTGACTTTC. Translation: CASSKRVSRNHVLTF.

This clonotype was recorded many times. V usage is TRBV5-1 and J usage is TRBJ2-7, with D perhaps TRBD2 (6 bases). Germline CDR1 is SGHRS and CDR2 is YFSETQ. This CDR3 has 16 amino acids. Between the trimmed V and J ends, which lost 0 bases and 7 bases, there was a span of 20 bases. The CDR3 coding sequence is TGCGCCAGCAGCTTGGCCGACAGTTGGGGGGTCGAGGAGCAGTACTTC. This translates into CASSLADSWGVEEQYF.